What follows are 20 T cell receptor beta chains derived from one specimen sequenced in a study of response to subunit inactivated influenza vaccine. TCRdb called the RT-PCR reads again in MiXCR, with one record for every CDR3 protein. Here the sample spans hundreds of thousands of distinct CDR3 sequences, 7.5% to 8.5% being singletons. The sample was PBMCs from blood, taken less than 30 months after vaccination. The receptors come from a man aged 50-75 years who received an inactivated influenza vaccine.

This clonotype showed up just a few times. This chain links TRBV9 with TRBJ1-2; TRBD1 is a possible D gene (6 bases). Germline V lookup: CDR1 SGDLS, CDR2 YYNGEE. Trimming removed 4 bases at V and 12 bases at J, with 19 bases between. The CDR3 contains 13 residues. CDR3 region: CASSQEWDTVHTF. CDR3 coding DNA: TGTGCCAGCAGCCAAGAATGGGACACTGTCCACACCTTC.

The table lists this clonotype with many counts. A much bigger clone sits one base away, suggesting this may be a read error. This chain uses TRBV7-9 with TRBJ1-2; D is uncertain. CDR1 and CDR2 from the germline V gene are SEHNR and FQNEAQ (reference sequence). This CDR3 region has 12 residues. V gave up 1 base and J gave up 3 bases, with 3 bases separating them. In DNA, the CDR3 is TGTGCCAGCAGCTTAGGGTACTATGGCTACACCTTC. It encodes CASSLGYYGYTF.

In this sample, this clonotype turned up a few times. The rearrangement uses TRBV15 and TRBJ2-7; TRBD1 agrees at 7 bases. The germline gives CDR1 LNHNV, CDR2 YYDKDF (reference sequence). This CDR3 has 15 residues. The ends lost 0 bases at V and 6 bases at J; junction bases unmatched: 8. For the CDR3, the DNA is TGTGCCACCAGCAGAGATCGTCAGGGGGTGAGCGAGCAGTACTTC. Translation: CATSRDRQGVSEQYF.

This clonotype was picked up many times. The chain employs TRBV27 and TRBJ1-5, with 9 nucleotides matching TRBD1. Unmatched junction bases numbered 6, after V lost 4 bases and J lost 2 bases. CDR1 and CDR2 (germline): MNHEY, SMNVEV (reference sequence). This CDR3 comprises 16 residues. CDR3 coding DNA: TGTGCCAGCAGTTATACAGGGGGCTGGGGCAATCAGCCCCAGCATTTT. This translates into CASSYTGGWGNQPQHF.

The genes are TRBV28 and TRBJ2-1, with D possibly matching TRBD1 (6 bases). Germline V gene lookup returns CDR1 MDHEN and CDR2 SYDVKM. CDR3 size: 15 residues. Trimming pared 0 bases from V and 8 bases from J, leaving 14 bases between. The CDR3 nucleotides are TGTGCCAGCAGTTTATGGCAGGGGTCTGGGGATGAGCAGTTCTTC. Protein sequence: CASSLWQGSGDEQFF. The whole variable domain, remainder taken from reference TRBV28 and TRBJ2-1, is DVKVTQSSRYLVKRTGEKVFLECVQDMDHENMFWYRQDPGLGLRLIYFSYDVKMKEKGDIPEGYSVSREKKERFSLILESASTNQTSMYLCASSLWQGSGDEQFFGPGTRLTVL.

There are many counts of this clonotype. The V call is TRBV18, the J call TRBJ1-1; 8 bases fit TRBD1. This CDR3 comprises 15 residues. With 4 bases clipped from V and 0 bases from J, the junction kept 4 bases outside the gene matches. Looked up from germline, CDR1 is KGHSH and CDR2 is LQKENI. CDR3 nucleotide sequence: TGTGCCAGCTCACAACCGGGACAGGTGAACACTGAAGCTTTCTTT. Translated, it gives CASSQPGQVNTEAFF.

This clonotype was recorded a few times. This sequence joins TRBV28 and TRBJ2-1; TRBD1 matches 11 bases. The CDR3 covers 14 residues. CDR1 is MDHEN and CDR2 is SYDVKM in the germline V gene. V lost 6 bases and J lost 9; bases outside the gene matches: 7. CDR3 DNA sequence: TGTGCCAGCAGCGGACAGGGGGCTGTGGGTGAGCAGTTCTTC. Translating gives CASSGQGAVGEQFF.

This clonotype came up many times. The rearrangement joins TRBV7-2 to TRBJ1-3; D unresolved. The CDR3 is made up of 14 amino acids. V lost 1 base to trimming and J lost 2 bases, with 6 bases between them. Germline V gene lookup returns CDR1 SGHTA and CDR2 FQGNSA. The CDR3 nucleotides are TGTGCCAGCAGCTTAGGGAGGACTGGAAACACCATATATTTT. It encodes CASSLGRTGNTIYF.

V and J are TRBV11-2 and TRBJ2-7; D is unresolved. This CDR3 comprises 13 residues. The germline V gene encodes CDR1 SGHAT and CDR2 FQNNGV. The V end lost 6 bases, the J end lost 5 bases, and 14 bases lay between the germline ends. CDR3 sequence: CASRTRGLHEQYF. The CDR3 nucleotides are TGTGCCAGCAGAACGCGTGGTCTACACGAGCAGTACTTC.

This chain uses TRBV4-3 with TRBJ2-7; 7 nucleotides line up with TRBD1. In germline, CDR1 is LGHNA, CDR2 YSLEER. V trimming: 5 bases; J trimming: 7 bases; junction bases outside the gene matches: 11. The CDR3 totals 14 residues. The CDR3 sequence: CASSTSLGQREQYF. The DNA of the CDR3 is TGCGCCAGCAGCACAAGTTTGGGACAGCGAGAGCAGTACTTC.

The CDR3 here is CSELAGLSSYNEQFF. Written as DNA, the CDR3 is TGCAGCGAGTTAGCGGGGCTTAGCTCCTACAATGAGCAGTTCTTC. This chain uses TRBV29-1 with TRBJ2-1, with 8 nucleotides matching TRBD2. The CDR3 length is 15 residues. CDR1 and CDR2 from the germline V gene are SQVTM and ANQGSEA. J was trimmed by 0 bases and V by 7 bases; bases with no gene match: 8.

This clonotype was detected a few times. This rearrangement joins TRBV20-1 to TRBJ2-2; D tentatively fits TRBD1 or TRBD2 (6 bases each). The V gene's germline CDR1 is DFQATT and CDR2 SNEGSKA (reference sequence). This CDR3 comprises 14 residues. Trimming cost V 6 bases and J 6 bases, with 17 bases left between them. The CDR3 spells CSAKKSGAAGELFF. The CDR3 bases are TGCAGTGCGAAAAAGTCGGGGGCGGCCGGGGAGCTGTTTTTT.

In this sample, this clonotype turned up a few times. The chain couples TRBV18 to TRBJ2-2; D is undetermined. Germline-derived CDR1 and CDR2 are KGHSH and LQKENI. The V gene lost 3 bases and the J gene lost 6 bases, with 8 bases spanning the gap. The CDR3 spans 13 residues. In DNA, the CDR3 is TGTGCCAGCTCACCTATTGTCCCCGGGGAGCTGTTTTTT. Translation gives CASSPIVPGELFF.

This clonotype was detected ten times or more. The chain couples TRBV20-1 to TRBJ2-7; either TRBD1 or TRBD2 may fit D (5 bases each). The CDR3 consists of 13 residues. The V gene's germline CDR1 is DFQATT and CDR2 SNEGSKA (reference sequence). Between the trimmed V and J ends, which lost 4 bases and 1 base, there was a span of 11 bases. For the CDR3, the DNA is TGCAGTGCTAAAAGATGGGGGTCCTACGAGCAGTACTTC. It is translated as CSAKRWGSYEQYF.

This clonotype was seen ten or more times. CDR3 nucleotide sequence: TGTGCCAGCACCCGGACAGGTTCCTACAATGAGCAGTTCTTC. It codes for CASTRTGSYNEQFF. The V gene is TRBV6-1, the J gene TRBJ2-1, with 7 positions matching TRBD1. The CDR3 totals 14 residues. The V gene end was trimmed by 7 bases and the J gene end by 1 base; junction bases not matched to a gene: 4. CDR1 and CDR2 from the germline V gene are MNHNS and SASEGT.

In its sample, this clonotype was seen a few times. The V and J genes are TRBV12-3 or TRBV12-4 and TRBJ2-7; D is possibly TRBD1 (5 bases). V was clipped by 7 bases and J by 3 bases, with 10 bases between them. CDR3 length equals 12 residues. The CDR3 here is CASTDSNYEQYF. Here the CDR3 DNA reads TGTGCCAGCACCGACAGCAACTACGAGCAGTACTTC.

This rearrangement joins TRBV3-1 to TRBJ1-3, with D hard to call. CDR1 and CDR2 (germline): LGHDT, YNNKEL (reference sequence). This CDR3 is built from 18 residues. V dropped 0 bases and J dropped 0 bases, with 15 bases sitting between them. In DNA, the CDR3 is TGTGCCAGCAGCCAAGAGCGAAGACTCACGAGCTCTGGAAACACCATATATTTT. This sequence encodes CASSQERRLTSSGNTIYF.

V and J are TRBV12-3 or TRBV12-4 and TRBJ1-5; TRBD1 matches at 10 bases. V trimming: 7 bases; J trimming: 6 bases; junction bases outside the gene matches: 6. The CDR3 is made up of 14 amino acids. The CDR3: CASKRTGGSQPQHF. The CDR3 nucleotides read TGTGCCAGCAAGAGGACAGGGGGTAGTCAGCCCCAGCATTTT.

Only a few counts were recorded for this clonotype. This chain connects TRBV5-1 to TRBJ2-1; 7 bases align to TRBD1. This CDR3 is 15 amino acids long. Germline assignment: CDR1 SGHRS and CDR2 YFSETQ. The V gene end was trimmed by 0 bases and the J gene end by 2 bases; junction bases not matched to a gene: 2. The CDR3 protein is CASSLEQGAYNEQFF. The DNA for the CDR3 is TGCGCCAGCAGCTTGGAGCAGGGGGCCTACAATGAGCAGTTCTTC.

This clonotype showed up many times. The gene calls are TRBV3-1 and TRBJ2-3; TRBD2 matches 10 bases. Germline CDR1 is LGHDT and CDR2 is YNNKEL (reference sequence). CDR3 length equals 16 residues. V shed 4 bases, J shed 5 bases, and the junction held 9 bases outside the gene matches. The CDR3 sequence is CASSRLAGGLGDTQYF. The DNA for the CDR3 is TGTGCCAGCAGCCGATTAGCGGGGGGCCTTGGAGATACGCAGTATTTT.